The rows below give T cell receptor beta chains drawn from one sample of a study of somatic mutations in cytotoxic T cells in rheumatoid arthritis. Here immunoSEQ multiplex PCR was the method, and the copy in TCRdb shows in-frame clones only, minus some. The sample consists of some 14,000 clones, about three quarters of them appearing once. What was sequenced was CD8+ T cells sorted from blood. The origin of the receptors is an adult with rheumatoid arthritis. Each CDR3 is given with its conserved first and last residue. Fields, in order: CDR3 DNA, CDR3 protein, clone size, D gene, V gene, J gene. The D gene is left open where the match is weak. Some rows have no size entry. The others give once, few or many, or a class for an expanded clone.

cdr3_nt: TGTGCCAGCAGCAAATCCGGGGCGAGTCTTGATACGCAGTATTTT; cdr3_aa: CASSKSGASLDTQYF; clone_size: NA; d_call: NA; v_call: TRBV9; j_call: TRBJ2-3
cdr3_nt: TGCGCCAGCAGCTTGGATGAGCGGGGGGCCCGGGAGACCCAGTACTTC; cdr3_aa: CASSLDERGARETQYF; clone_size: NA; d_call: TRBD2; v_call: TRBV5-1; j_call: TRBJ2-5
cdr3_nt: TGTGCCAGCAGCGAGACAGGGGGATCCTACGAGCAGTACTTC; cdr3_aa: CASSETGGSYEQYF; clone_size: NA; d_call: TRBD1; v_call: TRBV7-9; j_call: TRBJ2-7
cdr3_nt: TGTGCCAGCAGCGCCGGGGGGGGAGGGGTCATTGCAACTAATGAAAAACTGTTTTTT; cdr3_aa: CASSAGGGGVIATNEKLFF; clone_size: NA; d_call: NA; v_call: TRBV9; j_call: TRBJ1-4
cdr3_nt: TGTGCCAGCACTATCCTGGGAGGGACAGGGGGCAATGAGCAGTTCTTC; cdr3_aa: CASTILGGTGGNEQFF; clone_size: NA; d_call: TRBD1; v_call: TRBV28; j_call: TRBJ2-1
cdr3_nt: TGTGCCATCAGTGAGGCGGGGAAGGGCGAGCAGTACTTC; cdr3_aa: CAISEAGKGEQYF; clone_size: NA; d_call: NA; v_call: TRBV10-3; j_call: TRBJ2-7
cdr3_nt: TGTGCCAGCAGCTTAGATTCCGGGGCCGCCGCCTTTTACGAGCAGTACTTC; cdr3_aa: CASSLDSGAAAFYEQYF; clone_size: NA; d_call: NA; v_call: TRBV7-8; j_call: TRBJ2-7
cdr3_nt: TGCGCCAGCAGCCGTCTAGTAATAACAGGGGAATCAAGCTATGGCTACACCTTC; cdr3_aa: CASSRLVITGESSYGYTF; clone_size: medium-sized; d_call: TRBD1; v_call: TRBV5-1; j_call: TRBJ1-2
cdr3_nt: TGTGCCAGCAGCCAGACAGGGGGCACAGATACGCAGTATTTT; cdr3_aa: CASSQTGGTDTQYF; clone_size: NA; d_call: TRBD1; v_call: TRBV7-3; j_call: TRBJ2-3
cdr3_nt: TGTGCCAGCAGCCCGGACAGGGGGAATGAAAAACTGTTTTTT; cdr3_aa: CASSPDRGNEKLFF; clone_size: once; d_call: TRBD1; v_call: TRBV7-2; j_call: TRBJ1-4
cdr3_nt: TGTGCCAGCAGCTTAAGGGTGGAACGGGGACAGAGTAATTCACCCCTCCACTTT; cdr3_aa: CASSLRVERGQSNSPLHF; clone_size: NA; d_call: NA; v_call: TRBV21-1; j_call: TRBJ1-6
cdr3_nt: TGTGCCATCAGTGAGTCCCCCCGGGGGACTAGCGGGGGAGCTAGCACAGATACGCAGTATTTT; cdr3_aa: CAISESPRGTSGGASTDTQYF; clone_size: medium-sized; d_call: TRBD2; v_call: TRBV10-3; j_call: TRBJ2-3
cdr3_nt: TGTGCCAGCACCAGACAGGGGTACTATGGCTACACCTTC; cdr3_aa: CASTRQGYYGYTF; clone_size: NA; d_call: TRBD1; v_call: TRBV9; j_call: TRBJ1-2
cdr3_nt: TGTGCCAGCAGCTTAGCGCTGGAGACGCTACTCACAGATACGCAGTATTTT; cdr3_aa: CASSLALETLLTDTQYF; clone_size: once; d_call: NA; v_call: TRBV7-9; j_call: TRBJ2-3
cdr3_nt: TGCGCCAGCAGCCCTTCGGGCCCTATGTGGGGCTACACCTTC; cdr3_aa: CASSPSGPMWGYTF; clone_size: NA; d_call: NA; v_call: TRBV5-1; j_call: TRBJ1-2